The sample holds a few counts of the clone carrying this T cell receptor beta chain. No antigen is known for it. These data are taken from a study of response to subunit inactivated influenza vaccine. Study outcomes and limitations: New T cells are recruited in small numbers by each seasonal influenza vaccination, according to the authors' suggestion.

V lost 5 bases to trimming and J lost 10 bases; unmatched junction nucleotides: 12. The CDR3 loop spans 14 amino acids. The V gene's germline CDR1 is MGHRA and CDR2 YSYEKL. TCRdb reanalysed the RT-PCR reads using MiXCR and keeps one entry per CDR3 protein. The sample has 300,000 to 350,000 distinct CDR3 sequences; 20% to 25% are singletons. The V call is TRBV4-1, the J call TRBJ2-3; 7 nucleotides agree with TRBD2. Sequenced material: PBMCs from blood, taken 21 months after vaccination. The receptor was derived from a man aged 50 to 69 who received an inactivated influenza vaccine. The CDR3 nucleotides read TGCGCCAGCAGCGACCGGGACTACAGAGTTCCGCAGTATTTT. It encodes CASSDRDYRVPQYF.